A single sample is the source of the 2 T cell receptor beta chains below, sequenced in a study of OX40 agonist ivuxolimab in advanced cancers. Here immunoSEQ multiplex PCR was the method, and the copy in TCRdb shows in-frame clones only, minus some. The sample records 45,000 to 55,000 clones, 90% to 95% being singletons. The sequenced sample was CD4+ or CD8+ T cells sorted from blood, obtained in a trial of the OX40 agonist ivuxolimab. Source of these receptors: an adult with an advanced solid tumor such as melanoma, head and neck, liver or kidney cancer.

The gene calls are TRBV7-9 and TRBJ2-5; D gene uncertain. The CDR3 runs 13 residues. Trimming pared 6 bases from V and 5 bases from J, leaving 13 bases between. The germline gives CDR1 SEHNR, CDR2 FQNEAQ (reference sequence). CDR3 coding DNA: TGTGCCAGCAGTTATCAGGTGGGGGAGACCCAGTACTTC. Its protein product is CASSYQVGETQYF.

The chain is built from TRBV28 and TRBJ1-1; D unclear. The CDR3 is 15 amino acids. Germline-derived CDR1 and CDR2 are MDHEN and SYDVKM. V lost 7 bases, J lost 0 bases, and 15 bases lay in between. CDR3 sequence reads: CASIQTPGMNTEAFF. The CDR3 DNA follows: TGTGCCAGCATCCAAACCCCGGGCATGAACACTGAAGCTTTCTTT.